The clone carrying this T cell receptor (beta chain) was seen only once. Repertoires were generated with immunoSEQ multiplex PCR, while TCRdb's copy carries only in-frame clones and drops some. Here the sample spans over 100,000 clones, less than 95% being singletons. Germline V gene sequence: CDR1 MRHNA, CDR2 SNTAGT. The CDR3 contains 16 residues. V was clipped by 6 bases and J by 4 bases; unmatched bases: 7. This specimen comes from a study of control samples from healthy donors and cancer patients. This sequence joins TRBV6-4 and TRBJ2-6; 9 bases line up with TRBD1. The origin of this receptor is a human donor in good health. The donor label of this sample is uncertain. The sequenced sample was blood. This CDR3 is CASSPRTGEGANVLTF. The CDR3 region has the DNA TGTGCCAGCAGCCCCAGGACAGGGGAAGGGGCCAACGTCCTGACTTTC.